These 29 T cell receptor beta chains were sequenced from one sample in a study of radiation and T cells in renal cell carcinoma (dated by TCRdb to about 2020). The time point label on this specimen signifies: baseline pretreatment blood. Sample treatment or condition, as interpreted from the label and publication: 15 Gy SBRT to primary tumor, nephrectomy 4 weeks later. The method behind the library was the immunoSEQ multiplex PCR assay. Drawn from immuneACCESS, this table holds only the in-frame rearrangements with V and J called that TCRdb kept. Clones are partly lost; checked studies trace under half to an unresolved V gene and leave the rest unexplained. In this sample the table shows roughly 120,000 clones, roughly 80% of which occur a single time. The ten largest account for approximately 3% of the sample. The sequenced sample was blood, obtained from a patient whose treatment included radiotherapy and nephrectomy. All receptors derive from a woman aged 55-69 years with renal cell carcinoma.

A few counts support this clone. The sample contains more than one DNA sequence encoding this CDR3. The genes are TRBV15 and TRBJ1-1, with D tentatively TRBD1 (6 bases). CDR3 size: 15 residues. Germline V CDR1 and CDR2: LNHNV, YYDKDF (reference sequence). V shed 0 bases and J shed 1 base, with 9 bases lying between them. The CDR3 nucleotides read TGTGCCACCAGCAGAGAGGCAGGGGAGAACACTGAAGCTTTCTTT. This sequence encodes CATSREAGENTEAFF.

The chain employs TRBV4-3 and TRBJ2-3; D perhaps matches TRBD1 (6 bases). Trimming removed 4 bases from V and 1 base from J, with 12 bases in between. From germline, CDR1 is LGHNA and CDR2 YSLEER. This CDR3 spans 15 amino acids. CDR3 in amino acids: CASSLRDIRTDTQYF. The CDR3 nucleotides read TGCGCCAGCAGCCTCCGGGACATCCGCACAGATACGCAGTATTTT.

This rearrangement joins TRBV6-1 to TRBJ2-3, with TRBD2 as a possible D gene (5 bases). Germline V gene sequence: CDR1 MNHNS, CDR2 SASEGT. Trimming cost V 0 bases and J 0 bases, with 22 bases left between them. The CDR3 covers 20 residues. The CDR3 sequence is CASSEALWWAAASSTDTQYF. In nucleotides, the CDR3 is TGTGCCAGCAGTGAAGCTCTATGGTGGGCAGCGGCTTCTAGCACAGATACGCAGTATTTT.

The rearrangement joins TRBV4-1 to TRBJ1-2; D ambiguous. V was clipped by 4 bases and J by 1 base, with 10 bases between them. The CDR3 consists of 14 residues. Germline V gene lookup returns CDR1 MGHRA and CDR2 YSYEKL. The CDR3 DNA sequence: TGCGCCAGCAGCCGCCAAGGAGGTAACTATGGCTACACCTTC. This sequence encodes CASSRQGGNYGYTF.

This chain connects TRBV19 to TRBJ1-4; D remains ambiguous. The germline V gene has CDR1 LNHDA and CDR2 SQIVND (reference sequence). The CDR3 has 18 amino acids. Trimming took off 5 bases at V and 4 bases at J, with 23 bases between the two ends. The CDR3 here is CASSERALTGPSNEKLFF. The DNA for the CDR3 is TGTGCCAGTAGTGAAAGAGCCTTAACGGGCCCGAGTAATGAAAAACTGTTTTTT.

The rearrangement links TRBV30 to TRBJ2-2; 12 nucleotides match TRBD2. In germline, CDR1 is GTSNPN, CDR2 SVGIG (reference sequence). V was clipped by 5 bases and J by 3 bases; unmatched bases: 4. The CDR3 sequence is 15 residues long. The CDR3 loop is CAWSSGRVYTGELFF. In nucleotides, the CDR3 is TGTGCCTGGTCTAGCGGGAGGGTCTACACCGGGGAGCTGTTTTTT.

This chain uses TRBV6-6 with TRBJ1-5, with D tentatively TRBD1 (6 bases). Per the germline V gene, CDR1 is MNHNY and CDR2 is SVGAGI (reference sequence). The CDR3 is 13 amino acids. Trimming pared 6 bases from V and 6 bases from J, leaving 12 bases between. This CDR3 reads CASSLRGGQPQHF. As DNA, the CDR3 is TGTGCCAGCAGCCTGAGAGGGGGTCAGCCCCAGCATTTT.

This chain connects TRBV5-1 to TRBJ2-2, with TRBD1 identical over 7 bases. Germline V gene data show CDR1 as SGHRS and CDR2 as YFSETQ. J lost 4 bases, V lost 0 bases, and 9 bases had no gene match. This CDR3 spans 17 amino acids. DNA for the CDR3: TGCGCCAGCAGCTTGGAGCCGGGACAGAGACCCACCGGGGAGCTGTTTTTT. This gives the protein CASSLEPGQRPTGELFF.

The chain links TRBV18 to TRBJ1-2, with D unresolved. Per the germline V gene, CDR1 is KGHSH and CDR2 is LQKENI. Trimming took off 1 base at V and 0 bases at J, with 12 bases between the two ends. The CDR3 is 16 amino acids. The CDR3 protein is CASSPLHGQANYGYTF. CDR3 in DNA: TGTGCCAGCTCACCACTGCATGGCCAAGCTAACTATGGCTACACCTTC.

This chain connects TRBV5-4 to TRBJ2-7; 9 bases align to TRBD1. V trimming: 4 bases; J trimming: 5 bases; junction bases outside the gene matches: 10. The CDR3 spans 15 residues. Looked up from germline, CDR1 is SGHNT and CDR2 is YYREEE (reference sequence). The CDR3 DNA sequence: TGTGCCAGCAGCACCAGGGGGACAGGGCGCCACGAGCAGTACTTC. Residues: CASSTRGTGRHEQYF.

The genes are TRBV10-3 and TRBJ1-1; no clear D gene. V gave up 7 bases and J gave up 0 bases, with 18 bases separating them. The CDR3 is made up of 16 amino acids. CDR1 ENHRY and CDR2 SYGVKD come from the germline V gene. CDR3 loop: CAIKRGSGRVNTEAFF. The CDR3 nucleotides are TGTGCCATCAAAAGAGGATCCGGTAGAGTGAACACTGAAGCTTTCTTT.

The J gene is TRBJ1-1, the V gene TRBV4-3, with 10 nucleotides matching TRBD1. Germline V gene sequence: CDR1 LGHNA, CDR2 YSLEER. Unmatched junction bases numbered 3, after V lost 3 bases and J lost 2 bases. This CDR3 has 15 amino acids. CDR3 in DNA: TGCGCCAGCAGCCATCGGACAGGGGGAAACACTGAAGCTTTCTTT. Protein product: CASSHRTGGNTEAFF.

This clone was seen a single time. The chain carries TRBV30 and TRBJ1-2; D may be TRBD1 (6 bases). CDR3 length: 14 amino acids. V shed 3 bases and J shed 1 base, with 12 bases lying between them. The germline gives CDR1 GTSNPN, CDR2 SVGIG (reference sequence). The CDR3 sequence is CAWRTGAGNYGYTF. CDR3 DNA sequence: TGTGCCTGGAGGACGGGGGCGGGTAACTATGGCTACACCTTC.

The chain combines TRBV19 with TRBJ1-2, with D maybe TRBD1 (6 bases). The germline gives CDR1 LNHDA, CDR2 SQIVND (reference sequence). Trimming left V 3 bases short and J 9 bases short, with 14 bases between. The CDR3 has 13 residues. Here the CDR3 reads CASSIAKQGSYTF. The CDR3 nucleotides are TGTGCCAGTAGTATCGCGAAGCAGGGGAGCTACACCTTC.

The J gene is TRBJ2-3, the V gene TRBV5-1; D is tentatively TRBD1 or TRBD2 (7 bases each). Trimming pared 0 bases from V and 4 bases from J, leaving 15 bases between. The CDR3 is made up of 16 amino acids. CDR1 and CDR2 from the germline V gene are SGHRS and YFSETQ. CDR3 nucleotides: TGCGCCAGCAGCTTGGCCCAGGGGGGGTGGTCAGATACGCAGTATTTT. Translation: CASSLAQGGWSDTQYF.

The chain links TRBV19 to TRBJ2-5; a possible D gene is TRBD1 (6 bases). The CDR3 consists of 15 residues. V lost 5 bases, J lost 5 bases, and 18 bases lay in between. Germline values: CDR1 LNHDA, CDR2 SQIVND (reference sequence). The CDR3 nucleotides read TGTGCCAGTAGTCCCCGGAGGCAGGGGTTGGAGACCCAGTACTTC. Protein: CASSPRRQGLETQYF.

V usage is TRBV7-2 and J usage is TRBJ1-2; D is possibly TRBD1 (5 bases). This CDR3 comprises 15 residues. Per the germline V gene, CDR1 is SGHTA and CDR2 is FQGNSA. V was shortened by 4 bases and J by 5 bases, with 17 bases between the two germline ends. CDR3 bases: TGTGCCAGCAGCTCCCCCCCGGGACTACCTTATGGCTACACCTTC. Protein sequence: CASSSPPGLPYGYTF.

The rearrangement links TRBV5-1 to TRBJ2-1; 8 bases agree with TRBD2. V shed 0 bases and J 2 bases; nucleotides not matched to a gene: 13. CDR1 and CDR2 (germline): SGHRS, YFSETQ. CDR3 size: 19 residues. CDR3 sequence: CASSLGRGWQAGAYNEQFF. CDR3 in DNA: TGCGCCAGCAGCTTGGGGCGGGGCTGGCAAGCGGGGGCCTACAATGAGCAGTTCTTC. The complete variable domain, with remaining parts taken from reference TRBV5-1 and TRBJ2-1, reads KAGVTQTPRYLIKTRGQQVTLSCSPISGHRSVSWYQQTPGQGLQFLFEYFSETQRNKGNFPGRFSGRQFSNSRSEMNVSTLELGDSALYLCASSLGRGWQAGAYNEQFFGPGTRLTVL.

For the CDR3, the DNA is TGTGCCAGCAGCTTGAATGTGGACAGCCATTTGTACGAGCAGTACTTC. It encodes CASSLNVDSHLYEQYF. The chain employs TRBV5-5 and TRBJ2-7; TRBD1 is a possible D gene (6 bases). Germline assignment: CDR1 SGHKS and CDR2 YYEKEE (reference sequence). The CDR3 length is 16 residues. The ends were cut back, 1 base at V and 4 bases at J, with 18 bases in the middle.

The chain links TRBV19 to TRBJ2-4, with D perhaps TRBD1 (5 bases). Germline V CDR1 and CDR2: LNHDA, SQIVND (reference sequence). The germline V and J ends were trimmed by 5 bases and 8 bases, with 22 bases remaining between them. The CDR3 is 16 residues long. The CDR3 DNA sequence: TGTGCCAGTAGTCCCCTGACAGCTTATGGTACGGACATTCAGTACTTC. Amino acid sequence: CASSPLTAYGTDIQYF. Looking up the rest from reference TRBV19 and TRBJ2-4 gives the full variable domain: DGGITQSPKYLFRKEGQNVTLSCEQNLNHDAMYWYRQDPGQGLRLIYYSQIVNDFQKGDIAEGYSVSREKKESFPLTVTSAQKNPTAFYLCASSPLTAYGTDIQYFGAGTRLSVL.

The V call is TRBV7-8, the J call TRBJ2-1, with D uncertain. The germline gives CDR1 SGHVS, CDR2 FQNEAQ. Trimming removed 5 bases at V and 7 bases at J, with 9 bases between. There are 12 residues in the CDR3. CDR3 in amino acids: CASSPISNEQFF. CDR3 DNA sequence: TGTGCCAGCAGCCCCATTTCTAATGAGCAGTTCTTC.

The V and J genes are TRBV4-2 and TRBJ2-1, with TRBD2 matching over 9 bases. Losses at the gene ends were 0 bases for V and 15 bases for J; bases not matched to a gene: 6. Germline CDR1 is LGHNA and CDR2 is YNFKEQ. The CDR3 spans 13 residues. CDR3 DNA sequence: TGTGCCAGCAGCCAAGAGGCGAGCGGGGGGATGTTCTTC. Protein sequence: CASSQEASGGMFF.

The sample holds a few counts of this clone. This sequence joins TRBV7-2 and TRBJ2-7, with D perhaps TRBD2 (9 bases). Germline CDR1 reads SGHTA; CDR2 reads FQGNSA. Trimming took off 3 bases at V and 3 bases at J, with 18 bases between the two ends. The CDR3 extends over 16 amino acids. For the CDR3, the DNA is TGTGCCAGCAGCTTCAGGGGGCGGGAGGGTGACTACGAGCAGTACTTC. Protein product: CASSFRGREGDYEQYF.

V usage is TRBV19 and J usage is TRBJ2-5, with 14 bases fitting TRBD2. From germline, CDR1 is LNHDA and CDR2 SQIVND (reference sequence). This CDR3 has 18 amino acids. V lost 4 bases and J lost 1; bases outside the gene matches: 8. This chain's CDR3 is CASSTGTSGGPFQETQYF. As DNA, the CDR3 is TGTGCCAGTAGTACCGGGACTAGCGGGGGCCCTTTCCAAGAGACCCAGTACTTC.

This chain uses TRBV9 with TRBJ1-4; 9 positions agree with TRBD1. CDR1 and CDR2 (germline): SGDLS, YYNGEE. The CDR3 has 15 amino acids. The ends lost 4 bases at V and 3 bases at J; junction bases unmatched: 4. Written as DNA, the CDR3 is TGTGCCAGCAGCCTTCGGACAGGGGCTAATGAAAAACTGTTTTTT. This gives the protein CASSLRTGANEKLFF.

The rearrangement uses TRBV7-6 and TRBJ2-1; D unresolved. The germline V gene has CDR1 SGHVS and CDR2 FNYEAQ. The CDR3 contains 16 residues. The V gene lost 2 bases and the J gene lost 8 bases, with 19 bases spanning the gap. CDR3 region: CASSLSYGRSFDEQFF. The DNA for the CDR3 is TGTGCCAGCAGCTTAAGTTACGGGCGGAGCTTCGATGAGCAGTTCTTC.

This chain joins TRBV6-6 and TRBJ1-1; no clear D gene. This CDR3 comprises 14 residues. The ends were cut back, 7 bases at V and 0 bases at J, with 12 bases in the middle. Per the germline V gene, CDR1 is MNHNY and CDR2 is SVGAGI (reference sequence). The CDR3 is CASISATLNTEAFF. In nucleotides, the CDR3 is TGTGCCAGCATTTCCGCAACCCTGAACACTGAAGCTTTCTTT.

The chain combines TRBV5-1 with TRBJ2-7; 8 positions match TRBD1. V gave up 4 bases and J gave up 3 bases; unmatched junction bases: 6. Germline V gene lookup returns CDR1 SGHRS and CDR2 YFSETQ. The CDR3 totals 14 residues. The CDR3 here is CASSRGQDFYEQYF. The CDR3 DNA is TGCGCCAGCAGCCGGGGACAGGACTTCTACGAGCAGTACTTC.

This clone showed up just once. The rearrangement joins TRBV5-1 to TRBJ1-4; 10 nucleotides agree with TRBD1. CDR1 is SGHRS and CDR2 is YFSETQ in the germline V gene. V shed 5 bases, J shed 6 bases, and the junction held 7 bases outside the gene matches. The CDR3 extends over 15 amino acids. The CDR3 protein is CASRTGTGVDEKLFF. The DNA for the CDR3 is TGCGCCAGCAGAACCGGGACAGGGGTTGATGAAAAACTGTTTTTT.